One sample yielded the 10 T cell receptor beta chains listed below, sequenced in a study of blood T cells in healthy people across ages. A second PCR of about 7 to 12 cycles used a sample-barcoded 5' primer and a J-beta primer mix. In TCRdb, the 5' RACE reads were re-called with MiXCR into one record per CDR3 protein. Of over 750,000 distinct CDR3 sequences in the sample, 20% to 25% are singletons; the top ten hold under 9.5%. These same data were also listed under a study on T cells of mothers and their children.

Specimen: blood. These receptors were collected from a boy younger than 18 in good health.

V and J are TRBV6-6 and TRBJ1-2, with D possibly matching TRBD1 (6 bases). Trimming cost V 0 bases and J 5 bases, with 13 bases left between them. Germline assignment: CDR1 MNHNY and CDR2 SVGAGI (reference sequence). The CDR3 spans 15 residues. In nucleotides, the CDR3 is TGTGCCAGCAGTTACTCGAGTTCGGGGGCTTATGGCTACACCTTC. This encodes CASSYSSSGAYGYTF.

The chain is built from TRBV11-2 and TRBJ2-5; weak D call: TRBD1 (5 bases). V was pared by 3 bases and J by 4 bases, with 15 bases between. CDR3 length equals 15 residues. CDR1 SGHAT and CDR2 FQNNGV come from the germline V gene. CDR3 sequence: CASSFSRLGAETQYF. CDR3 DNA: TGTGCCAGCAGCTTCTCCAGGCTAGGGGCAGAGACCCAGTACTTC.

The chain joins TRBV20-1 to TRBJ2-3; D is ambiguous. V shed 6 bases and J shed 0 bases, with 16 bases lying between them. The CDR3 totals 15 residues. Germline assignment: CDR1 DFQATT and CDR2 SNEGSKA (reference sequence). The CDR3 protein is CSALDAASSTDTQYF. In DNA, the CDR3 is TGCAGTGCGTTGGACGCAGCCTCTAGCACAGATACGCAGTATTTT.

The CDR3 sequence: CASSQETGSMEQFF. The CDR3 bases are TGCGCCAGCAGCCAAGAGACTGGGAGTATGGAGCAGTTCTTC. The chain recombines TRBV4-1 with TRBJ2-1; D may be TRBD2 (5 bases). Germline V gene data show CDR1 as MGHRA and CDR2 as YSYEKL. V lost 0 bases and J lost 10, with 13 bases in between. The CDR3 totals 14 residues.

The V gene is TRBV7-9, the J gene TRBJ2-2; TRBD2 aligns across 9 bases. This CDR3 region has 15 residues. Germline CDR1 is SEHNR and CDR2 is FQNEAQ (reference sequence). V lost 5 bases and J lost 3; bases outside the gene matches: 4. The CDR3 region has the DNA TGTGCCAGCAGCCCTAGCGGGAAGGACACCGGGGAGCTGTTTTTT. This encodes CASSPSGKDTGELFF.

This chain joins TRBV24-1 and TRBJ2-2; the D is unclear. This CDR3 has 15 residues. Trimming took off 0 bases at V and 1 base at J, with 5 bases between the two ends. Germline CDR1 is KGHDR and CDR2 is SFDVKD. The CDR3 DNA sequence: TGTGCCACCAGTGATTTGCCGGTGAACACCGGGGAGCTGTTTTTT. It specifies CATSDLPVNTGELFF.

The chain couples TRBV29-1 to TRBJ1-2; TRBD1 is a possible D gene (6 bases). CDR1 is SQVTM and CDR2 is ANQGSEA in the germline V gene. V lost 5 bases and J lost 3, with 10 bases in between. There are 12 residues in the CDR3. CDR3 sequence reads: CSVRGYHYGYTF. In DNA form, the CDR3 reads TGCAGCGTTAGGGGGTACCACTATGGCTACACCTTC.

This clonotype was seen a few times. The rearrangement links TRBV10-3 to TRBJ2-1; D ambiguous. From germline, CDR1 is ENHRY and CDR2 SYGVKD. The germline V and J ends were trimmed by 4 bases and 0 bases, with 10 bases remaining between them. This CDR3 contains 15 residues. The CDR3 loop is CAISAGRSSYNEQFF. The CDR3 DNA follows: TGTGCCATCAGTGCGGGCAGGAGCTCCTACAATGAGCAGTTCTTC.

The chain couples TRBV4-3 to TRBJ2-1; 8 nucleotides agree with TRBD1. Matching the DNA end better, TRBJ2-7 makes the J call doubtful. Germline-derived CDR1 and CDR2 are LGHNA and YSLEER. The CDR3 has 15 amino acids. CDR3 sequence (DNA): TGCGCCAGCAGCCAAGACAGGGGGCCCCCCTACGAGCAGTACTTC. The encoded protein is CASSQDRGPPYEQYF.

This clonotype was detected only a few times. The gene calls are TRBV29-1 and TRBJ2-5; D not certain. This CDR3 spans 13 amino acids. Trimming pared 3 bases from V and 5 bases from J, leaving 13 bases between. The germline gives CDR1 SQVTM, CDR2 ANQGSEA. The CDR3 bases are TGCAGCGTTGATAAAAACAGCCATGAGACCCAGTACTTC. This translates into CSVDKNSHETQYF.